The 5 T cell receptor beta chains reported below all come from one sample, sequenced in a study of cytomegalovirus exposure and HLA in healthy donors. Use of 60 Vbeta and 13 Jbeta primers characterized the PCR. Using immunoSEQ multiplex PCR, the repertoire was profiled, and TCRdb retains in-frame clones only, with some absent. The data contain 150,000 to 250,000 clones, around 74% of them singletons. The source material was PBMCs. These receptors originate from a girl aged 5 to 17 in good health and CMV-seropositive.

The chain combines TRBV18 with TRBJ1-4; D is ambiguous. Germline values: CDR1 KGHSH, CDR2 LQKENI. The CDR3 length is 13 residues. V shed 3 bases and J shed 8 bases, with 10 bases lying between them. In DNA, the CDR3 is TGTGCCAGCTCACCCGCGAGGGCCGAAAAACTGTTTTTT. Its translation: CASSPARAEKLFF.

The chain combines TRBV18 with TRBJ1-3; 7 bases are a match to TRBD1. Germline CDR1 is KGHSH and CDR2 is LQKENI. J lost 7 bases, V lost 3 bases, and 9 bases had no gene match. The length of the CDR3 is 15 residues. DNA for the CDR3: TGTGCCAGCTCACCTCCAACAGGGGAGAGGAACACCATATATTTT. This gives the protein CASSPPTGERNTIYF.

V and J are TRBV5-1 and TRBJ2-2; D is perhaps TRBD1 (5 bases). Germline V gene data show CDR1 as SGHRS and CDR2 as YFSETQ. The CDR3 runs to 16 residues. The ends were cut back, 4 bases at V and 1 base at J, with 14 bases in the middle. The CDR3 sequence is CASSAILQGNTGELFF. CDR3 DNA: TGCGCCAGCAGCGCGATATTGCAGGGGAACACCGGGGAGCTGTTTTTT. Full variable domain (remainder filled in from reference TRBV5-1 and TRBJ2-2): KAGVTQTPRYLIKTRGQQVTLSCSPISGHRSVSWYQQTPGQGLQFLFEYFSETQRNKGNFPGRFSGRQFSNSRSEMNVSTLELGDSALYLCASSAILQGNTGELFFGEGSRLTVL.

The gene calls are TRBV11-3 and TRBJ2-7, with TRBD1 identical over 7 bases. This CDR3 is 13 amino acids long. The trim removed 5 bases at V and 6 bases at J, leaving 7 bases unmatched. The germline V gene encodes CDR1 SGHNT and CDR2 YENEEA. The CDR3 bases are TGTGCCAGCAGCCGACAGGGAGTGGGCGAGCAGTACTTC. Translated, it gives CASSRQGVGEQYF.

The chain recombines TRBV5-1 with TRBJ2-1; TRBD2 agrees at 12 bases. The CDR3 totals 16 residues. From germline, CDR1 is SGHRS and CDR2 YFSETQ. V was pared by 4 bases and J by 4 bases, with 6 bases of the junction left unmatched. The CDR3 region has the DNA TGCGCCAGCAGCCTCACTAGCGGGGGGCCTTACAATGAGCAGTTCTTC. Amino acid sequence: CASSLTSGGPYNEQFF.